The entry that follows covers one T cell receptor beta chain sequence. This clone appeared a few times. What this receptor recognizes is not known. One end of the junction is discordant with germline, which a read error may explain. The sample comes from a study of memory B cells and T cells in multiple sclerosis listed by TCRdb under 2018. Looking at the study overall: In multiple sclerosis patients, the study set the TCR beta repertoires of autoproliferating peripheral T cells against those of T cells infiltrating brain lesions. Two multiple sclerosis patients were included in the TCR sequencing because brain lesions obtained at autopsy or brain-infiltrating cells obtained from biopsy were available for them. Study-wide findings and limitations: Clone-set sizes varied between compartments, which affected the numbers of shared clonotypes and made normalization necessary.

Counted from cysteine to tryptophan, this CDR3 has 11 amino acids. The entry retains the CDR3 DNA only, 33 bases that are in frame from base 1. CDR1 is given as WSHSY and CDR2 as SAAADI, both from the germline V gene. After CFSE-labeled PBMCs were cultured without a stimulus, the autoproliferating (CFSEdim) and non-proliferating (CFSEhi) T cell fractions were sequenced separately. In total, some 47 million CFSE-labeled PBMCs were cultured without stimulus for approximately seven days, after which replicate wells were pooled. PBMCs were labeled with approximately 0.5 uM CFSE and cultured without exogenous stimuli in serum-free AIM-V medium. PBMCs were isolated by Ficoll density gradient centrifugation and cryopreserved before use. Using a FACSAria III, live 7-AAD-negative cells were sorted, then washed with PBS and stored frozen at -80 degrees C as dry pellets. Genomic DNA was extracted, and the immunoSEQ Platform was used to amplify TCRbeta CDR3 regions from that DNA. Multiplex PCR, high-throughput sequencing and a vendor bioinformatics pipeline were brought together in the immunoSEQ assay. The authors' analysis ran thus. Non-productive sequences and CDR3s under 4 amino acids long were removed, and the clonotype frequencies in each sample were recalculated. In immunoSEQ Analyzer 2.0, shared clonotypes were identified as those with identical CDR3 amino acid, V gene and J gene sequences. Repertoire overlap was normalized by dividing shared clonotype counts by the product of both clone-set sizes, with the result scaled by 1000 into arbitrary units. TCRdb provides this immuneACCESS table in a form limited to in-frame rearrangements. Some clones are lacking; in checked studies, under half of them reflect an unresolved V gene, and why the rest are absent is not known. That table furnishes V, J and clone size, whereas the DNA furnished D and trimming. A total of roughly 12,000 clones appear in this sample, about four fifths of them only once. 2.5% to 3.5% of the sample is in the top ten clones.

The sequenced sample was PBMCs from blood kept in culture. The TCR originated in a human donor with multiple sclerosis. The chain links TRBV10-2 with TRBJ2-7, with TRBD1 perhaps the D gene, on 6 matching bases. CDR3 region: CASTEGQFSLW. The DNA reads TGCGCCAGCACAGAGGGACAATTCTCCCTGTGG.